The entry below describes one T cell receptor beta chain. Its antigen is unknown. Profiled with immunoSEQ multiplex PCR; TCRdb holds only in-frame clones, not every one. Among some 87,000 clones listed, around four fifths were seen once. This entry is derived from a study of a mutant IDH1 vaccine in newly diagnosed glioma. Germline V lookup: CDR1 SGHVS, CDR2 FQNEAQ. The V end was cut by 2 bases, the J end by 3 bases, with 10 bases between. The CDR3 runs 15 residues. Time point reported: week 47, end of study. Each dose delivered 300 ug of mutant IDH1 20-mer peptide subcutaneously with imiquimod. This sequence was found in a middle-aged man with glioma. Sequences were derived from PBMCs, sampled from a glioma patient whose treatment included an IDH1 peptide vaccine. This sequence joins TRBV7-8 and TRBJ1-4; D unresolved. The DNA of the CDR3 is TGTGCCAGCAGCTTATCCCGGACCCCTAATGAAAAACTGTTTTTT. Encoded protein: CASSLSRTPNEKLFF. Supplemented by reference TRBV7-8 and TRBJ1-4, the full variable domain reads GAGVSQSPRYKVAKRGQDVALRCDPISGHVSLFWYQQALGQGPEFLTYFQNEAQLDKSGLPSDRFFAERPEGSVSTLKIQRTQQEDSAVYLCASSLSRTPNEKLFFGSGTQLSVL.